A single sample gave rise to the 10 T cell receptor beta chains below, sequenced in a study of metastatic and nonmetastatic thyroid tumors. No patient received treatment before thyroid surgery. TCRdb re-called clones via MiXCR from the PCR reads. This table holds some 41,000 clones, roughly 12% found once. The sample comprised blood. The receptors stem from a female donor with papillary thyroid cancer or a benign thyroid nodule (not recorded which). Some clones in this sample may be carry-over from other donors' samples.

The J gene is TRBJ1-2, the V gene TRBV19; D is unresolved. V gave up 1 base and J gave up 6 bases, with 9 bases separating them. The length of the CDR3 is 13 residues. Germline V gene data show CDR1 as LNHDA and CDR2 as SQIVND (reference sequence). In DNA form, the CDR3 reads TGTGCCAGTAGTATAGGTCCTCGGGATGGCTACACCTTC. As protein: CASSIGPRDGYTF.

This clone was counted many times. The chain recombines TRBV5-1 with TRBJ2-1; 13 bases align to TRBD2. V was clipped by 1 base and J by 8 bases; unmatched bases: 9. The V gene's germline CDR1 is SGHRS and CDR2 YFSETQ. The CDR3 spans 17 residues. DNA of the CDR3: TGCGCCAGCAGCTTGACAACTAGCGGGAGGGCCGGGGATGAGCAGTTCTTC. Translating gives CASSLTTSGRAGDEQFF.

With respect to this clone: A much more abundant neighbour one base away suggests this may be a read error. Other DNA variants within this sample encode the same CDR3. The chain uses TRBV5-1 and TRBJ2-3; D is undetermined. V lost 5 bases and J 5 bases, leaving 15 bases between the germline ends. CDR1 is SGHRS, CDR2 YFSETQ, per germline. The CDR3 has 14 residues. CDR3 protein: CASRREPPRDTQYF. CDR3 coding DNA: TGCGCCAGCAGAAGAGAACCCCCCCGAGATACGCAGTATTTT.

This clone is labeled as medium-sized. The chain has TRBV6-1 and TRBJ1-6; 7 bases are shared with TRBD1. The CDR3 consists of 13 residues. The germline CDR1 and CDR2 sequences are MNHNS and SASEGT. Trimming at V came to 7 bases and at J to 9 bases, leaving 6 bases not matched to a gene. CDR3 DNA sequence: TGTGCCAGCAAGCAGGGGGTAGGTTCACCCCTCCACTTT. This sequence encodes CASKQGVGSPLHF.

This clone was counted ten times or more. The CDR3 loop reads CASNTGRRMEAFF. The CDR3 DNA reads TGTGCCAGCAACACAGGGAGAAGGATGGAAGCTTTCTTT. The genes are TRBV28 and TRBJ1-1; D is perhaps TRBD1 (6 bases). The CDR3 covers 13 residues. CDR1 MDHEN and CDR2 SYDVKM come from the germline V gene. V lost 7 bases to trimming and J lost 8 bases, with 17 bases between them.

This clone was found many times. V is TRBV14 and J is TRBJ2-3; D possibly matches TRBD1 or TRBD2 (5 bases each). The length of the CDR3 is 16 residues. Germline V gives CDR1 SGHDN, CDR2 FVKESK. Trimming left V 4 bases short and J 5 bases short, with 19 bases between. The DNA of the CDR3 is TGTGCCAGCAGCCTCGCCGGGACCCGGCTAGGAGATACGCAGTATTTT. As protein: CASSLAGTRLGDTQYF.

This clone was seen repeatedly, ten times or more. V is TRBV6-1 and J is TRBJ1-1; D is possibly TRBD1 (5 bases). Germline CDR1 reads MNHNS; CDR2 reads SASEGT. V lost 5 bases, J lost 5 bases, and 18 bases lay in between. The CDR3 is 15 amino acids. In DNA form, the CDR3 reads TGTGCCAGCAGTTCCCGGGGGTGGCAGGGAACTGAAGCTTTCTTT. This translates into CASSSRGWQGTEAFF.

This clone has more than one count but fewer than ten. The chain uses TRBV25-1 and TRBJ2-3, with D unresolved. This CDR3 is 12 amino acids long. Trimming removed 5 bases from V and 7 bases from J, with 10 bases in between. Germline-derived CDR1 and CDR2 are MGHDK and SYGVNS. CDR3: CASSITWYTQYF. Here the CDR3 DNA reads TGTGCCAGCAGTATAACTTGGTATACGCAGTATTTT.

In its sample, this clone was seen many times. This chain connects TRBV12-3 or TRBV12-4 to TRBJ2-6; tentatively, D is TRBD1 (6 bases). V was trimmed by 8 bases and J by 1 base, leaving 15 bases between them. The CDR3 has 16 residues. CDR3 amino acids: CASGEQGESGANVLTF. The CDR3 nucleotides read TGTGCCAGCGGGGAACAGGGCGAGTCTGGGGCCAACGTCCTGACTTTC.

Ten or more counts support this clone. CDR3 DNA sequence: TGTGCCAGCAGCTCTCTAGCGGGCCAACCCTACGAGCAGTACTTC. Its translation: CASSSLAGQPYEQYF. V is TRBV7-6 and J is TRBJ2-7; the match to TRBD2 covers 8 bases. The CDR3 contains 15 residues. Germline values: CDR1 SGHVS, CDR2 FNYEAQ. V lost 4 bases and J lost 2; bases outside the gene matches: 7.